This is a list of T cell receptor beta chains from one sample in a study of blood T cell repertoires in COVID-19. Profiled with immunoSEQ multiplex PCR; TCRdb holds only in-frame clones, not every one. The sample holds about 150,000 clones, about 82% seen once. The sample was peripheral blood. Receptors were obtained from a man in his fifties or sixties with active or convalescent COVID-19. The CDR3 runs from the conserved cysteine through the conserved F or W. The order of the fields is CDR3 protein, CDR3 DNA, V gene, clone size, D gene, J gene. A D gene is named only where the DNA matches it firmly. Not all rows give a size; the values are once, few, many and, for expanded clones, a class.

cdr3_aa: CASSPGQGGTQYF
cdr3_nt: TGTGCCAGCAGCCCGGGACAGGGAGGGACCCAGTACTTC
v_call: TRBV3-1/TRBV3-2
clone_size: .
d_call: TRBD1
j_call: TRBJ2-5

cdr3_aa: CASSHTGGTQYF
cdr3_nt: TGTGCCAGCAGCCATACGGGAGGGACCCAGTACTTC
v_call: TRBV3-1/TRBV3-2
clone_size: .
d_call: TRBD2
j_call: TRBJ2-5

cdr3_aa: CASSQFGGQPQHF
cdr3_nt: TGTGCCAGCAGCCAGTTCGGAGGACAGCCCCAGCATTTT
v_call: TRBV11-3
clone_size: few
d_call: .
j_call: TRBJ1-5

cdr3_aa: CASSTWTGVEGPQHF
cdr3_nt: TGTGCCAGCAGCACCTGGACAGGGGTTGAAGGACCCCAGCATTTT
v_call: TRBV2
clone_size: .
d_call: TRBD1
j_call: TRBJ1-5

cdr3_aa: CASSYRQVTYGYTF
cdr3_nt: TGTGCCAGCAGTTATCGACAGGTGACTTATGGCTACACCTTC
v_call: TRBV6-2/TRBV6-3
clone_size: .
d_call: .
j_call: TRBJ1-2

cdr3_aa: CASSLRSGHTQGGYTF
cdr3_nt: TGTGCCAGCAGCTTACGTAGTGGACACACCCAGGGTGGCTACACCTTC
v_call: TRBV7-2
clone_size: .
d_call: .
j_call: TRBJ1-2

cdr3_aa: CASSSGRGDTGELFF
cdr3_nt: TGTGCCAGCAGCTCTGGCAGGGGGGACACCGGGGAGCTGTTTTTT
v_call: TRBV7-3
clone_size: .
d_call: .
j_call: TRBJ2-2

cdr3_aa: CASSITSERGYEQYF
cdr3_nt: TGTGCCAGCAGTATTACTAGCGAGAGGGGCTACGAGCAGTACTTC
v_call: TRBV11-3
clone_size: .
d_call: TRBD2
j_call: TRBJ2-7

cdr3_aa: CASGLNQPQHF
cdr3_nt: TGTGCCAGCGGGCTCAATCAGCCCCAGCATTTT
v_call: TRBV12-3/TRBV12-4
clone_size: .
d_call: .
j_call: TRBJ1-5

cdr3_aa: CASSQVGSRAGTQYF
cdr3_nt: TGTGCCAGCAGCCAAGTCGGTAGCCGGGCGGGTACGCAGTATTTT
v_call: TRBV3-1/TRBV3-2
clone_size: .
d_call: .
j_call: TRBJ2-3

cdr3_aa: CSASALAGLHEQFF
cdr3_nt: TGCAGTGCTAGTGCACTAGCGGGACTTCATGAGCAGTTCTTC
v_call: TRBV20-1
clone_size: .
d_call: TRBD2
j_call: TRBJ2-1

cdr3_aa: CASSQESFGGYGYTF
cdr3_nt: TGCGCCAGCAGCCAAGAGTCGTTCGGGGGCTATGGCTACACCTTC
v_call: TRBV4-3
clone_size: .
d_call: .
j_call: TRBJ1-2

cdr3_aa: CASSFAGTGGRNEQFF
cdr3_nt: TGTGCCAGCAGCTTTGCAGGGACAGGGGGCAGAAATGAGCAGTTCTTC
v_call: TRBV7-3
clone_size: once
d_call: TRBD1
j_call: TRBJ2-1

cdr3_aa: CASSPRQSSGNTIYF
cdr3_nt: TGTGCCAGCAGCCCCCGACAGTCATCTGGAAACACCATATATTTT
v_call: TRBV7-9
clone_size: .
d_call: .
j_call: TRBJ1-3

cdr3_aa: CASSALAGGWYQETQYF
cdr3_nt: TGTGCCAGCAGCGCCCTAGCGGGGGGGTGGTACCAAGAGACCCAGTACTTC
v_call: TRBV7-2
clone_size: once
d_call: TRBD2
j_call: TRBJ2-5

cdr3_aa: CASSLGRPGGTEAFF
cdr3_nt: TGTGCCAGCAGCTTAGGCCGGCCGGGAGGGACTGAAGCTTTCTTT
v_call: TRBV7-9
clone_size: .
d_call: .
j_call: TRBJ1-1

cdr3_aa: CASSVGNYNEQFF
cdr3_nt: TGTGCCAGTAGTGTCGGGAACTACAATGAGCAGTTCTTC
v_call: TRBV19
clone_size: .
d_call: .
j_call: TRBJ2-1

cdr3_aa: CASSQDRGHEKLFF
cdr3_nt: TGTGCCAGCTCCCAGGACAGGGGGCACGAAAAACTGTTTTTT
v_call: TRBV18
clone_size: .
d_call: TRBD1
j_call: TRBJ1-4

cdr3_aa: CASSKGSNNSPLHF
cdr3_nt: TGTGCCAGCAGCAAAGGGAGCAATAATTCACCCCTCCACTTT
v_call: TRBV21-1
clone_size: .
d_call: .
j_call: TRBJ1-6

cdr3_aa: CASSPLNSPLHF
cdr3_nt: TGTGCCAGCAGTCCCCTTAATTCACCCCTCCACTTT
v_call: TRBV4-2
clone_size: .
d_call: .
j_call: TRBJ1-6

cdr3_aa: CASSPGTSGRIGTGELFF
cdr3_nt: TGTGCCAGCTCACCGGGGACTAGCGGGAGAATTGGTACCGGGGAGCTGTTTTTT
v_call: TRBV18
clone_size: .
d_call: TRBD2
j_call: TRBJ2-2

cdr3_aa: CASSPNLAGDYEQYF
cdr3_nt: TGTGCCAGCAGCCCCAATCTAGCGGGTGATTACGAGCAGTACTTC
v_call: TRBV11-2
clone_size: .
d_call: TRBD2
j_call: TRBJ2-7

cdr3_aa: CATKVFQGSSGYEQYF
cdr3_nt: TGTGCCACTAAGGTCTTCCAGGGGTCATCCGGTTACGAGCAGTACTTC
v_call: TRBV19
clone_size: once
d_call: .
j_call: TRBJ2-7

cdr3_aa: CASSLVVGRGYNEQFF
cdr3_nt: TGTGCCAGCAGCTTAGTGGTCGGGAGAGGGTACAATGAGCAGTTCTTC
v_call: TRBV7-2
clone_size: once
d_call: .
j_call: TRBJ2-1

cdr3_aa: CASSQGPPGTGPGELFF
cdr3_nt: TGCGCCAGCAGCCAAGGCCCCCCCGGGACAGGGCCCGGGGAGCTGTTTTTT
v_call: TRBV4-1
clone_size: .
d_call: TRBD1
j_call: TRBJ2-2

cdr3_aa: CASSYSVRDRSAYEQYF
cdr3_nt: TGTGCCAGCAGTTACTCTGTTCGGGACAGATCCGCCTACGAGCAGTACTTC
v_call: TRBV6-8
clone_size: .
d_call: TRBD1
j_call: TRBJ2-7

cdr3_aa: CASSMTGVMTDTQYF
cdr3_nt: TGTGCCAGCTCCATGACAGGGGTAATGACAGATACGCAGTATTTT
v_call: TRBV18
clone_size: .
d_call: TRBD1
j_call: TRBJ2-3

cdr3_aa: CASSLGSGVNQPQHF
cdr3_nt: TGTGCCAGCAGCTTAGGCTCCGGGGTCAATCAGCCCCAGCATTTT
v_call: TRBV7-9
clone_size: few
d_call: .
j_call: TRBJ1-5

cdr3_aa: CASSLRLAGTSTDTQYF
cdr3_nt: TGTGCCAGCAGCTTGAGGTTAGCGGGGACATCCACAGATACGCAGTATTTT
v_call: TRBV5-4
clone_size: once
d_call: TRBD2
j_call: TRBJ2-3

cdr3_aa: CASTTVYGTDTQYF
cdr3_nt: TGTGCCAGTACGACAGTATATGGCACAGATACGCAGTATTTT
v_call: TRBV6-5
clone_size: .
d_call: .
j_call: TRBJ2-3

cdr3_aa: CASSDIIRANVLTF
cdr3_nt: TGTGCCAGCAGTGATATAATTAGGGCCAACGTCCTGACTTTC
v_call: TRBV6-1
clone_size: once
d_call: .
j_call: TRBJ2-6

cdr3_aa: CATRQGIRMNTEAFF
cdr3_nt: TGTGCCACTCGACAGGGGATAAGAATGAACACTGAAGCTTTCTTT
v_call: TRBV24-1
clone_size: .
d_call: TRBD1
j_call: TRBJ1-1

cdr3_aa: CASSYKSGMNTEAFF
cdr3_nt: TGTGCCAGCAGTTATAAATCAGGGATGAACACTGAAGCTTTCTTT
v_call: TRBV6-2/TRBV6-3
clone_size: once
d_call: .
j_call: TRBJ1-1

cdr3_aa: CASSFDRSYGYTF
cdr3_nt: TGCGCCAGCAGCTTCGACAGGAGCTATGGCTACACCTTC
v_call: TRBV5-1
clone_size: .
d_call: .
j_call: TRBJ1-2

cdr3_aa: CASSTIWPSSYEQYF
cdr3_nt: TGTGCCAGCAGTACCATTTGGCCATCCAGCTACGAGCAGTACTTC
v_call: TRBV6-6
clone_size: .
d_call: .
j_call: TRBJ2-7

cdr3_aa: CASSVRGLAGNEQFF
cdr3_nt: TGTGCCAGCAGCGTAAGGGGACTAGCAGGTAATGAGCAGTTCTTC
v_call: TRBV9
clone_size: .
d_call: TRBD2
j_call: TRBJ2-1

cdr3_aa: CASSSQRDRPNEKLFF
cdr3_nt: TGTGCCAGCAGCTCGCAGCGGGACAGGCCTAATGAAAAACTGTTTTTT
v_call: TRBV7-8
clone_size: .
d_call: TRBD1
j_call: TRBJ1-4

cdr3_aa: CASSKKSITGGNNEQFF
cdr3_nt: TGTGCCAGCAGCAAAAAGAGTATCACAGGGGGAAACAATGAGCAGTTCTTC
v_call: TRBV21-1
clone_size: once
d_call: .
j_call: TRBJ2-1

cdr3_aa: CASSFSANYGYTF
cdr3_nt: TGTGCCAGCAGCTTTTCGGCTAACTATGGCTACACCTTC
v_call: TRBV5-6
clone_size: .
d_call: .
j_call: TRBJ1-2

cdr3_aa: CAISDRGSQPQHF
cdr3_nt: TGTGCCATCAGTGACAGGGGTAGTCAGCCCCAGCATTTT
v_call: TRBV10-3
clone_size: .
d_call: .
j_call: TRBJ1-5

cdr3_aa: CASYRDLGSYNEQFF
cdr3_nt: TGTGCCAGCTACCGGGACTTAGGGTCCTACAATGAGCAGTTCTTC
v_call: TRBV6-6
clone_size: .
d_call: .
j_call: TRBJ2-1

cdr3_aa: CASSAQSGANEKLFF
cdr3_nt: TGTGCCAGCAGCGCCCAGTCCGGGGCTAATGAAAAACTGTTTTTT
v_call: TRBV7-9
clone_size: .
d_call: .
j_call: TRBJ1-4

cdr3_aa: CASSSGQGAGGYTF
cdr3_nt: TGTGCCAGCAGTTCCGGTCAGGGGGCAGGGGGCTACACCTTC
v_call: TRBV28
clone_size: .
d_call: TRBD1
j_call: TRBJ1-2